These 7 T cell receptor beta chains share one sample of origin, sequenced in a study of read filtering for tumor transcriptome and immune sequencing. This library used approximately 0.4 ug RNA and molecular barcoded adaptors spanning alpha/delta and beta/gamma chains. TCRdb re-derived calls from the reads in MiXCR, one entry per CDR3 protein. The sample holds 12,000 to 15,000 distinct CDR3 sequences, roughly 22% seen once. Sequenced sample: a population of CD138-negative cells sorted from bone marrow. The source of these receptors is a donor at least 40 years old with multiple myeloma.

This clonotype appeared many times. The chain employs TRBV21-1 and TRBJ2-1; the table's D call, TRBD1, was not checked against the DNA. TRBV21-1 is annotated as a pseudogene. This CDR3 is built from 8 residues. The CDR3: CASTPRSF. The DNA for the CDR3 is TGTGCCAGCACCCCCAGGAGCTTC.

In this sample, this clonotype turned up many times. The rearrangement links TRBV12-3 or TRBV12-4 to TRBJ1-1; D might be TRBD1 (6 bases). There are 12 residues in the CDR3. V was cut by 1 base and J by 11 bases, with 11 bases left in between. CDR3 bases: TGTGCCAGCAGTTTAGACAGGGTGAGGGCTTTCTTT. It specifies CASSLDRVRAFF.

The genes are TRBV5-4 and TRBJ2-1; 8 bases match TRBD2. CDR1 and CDR2 (germline): SGHNT, YYREEE (reference sequence). V lost 3 bases and J lost 0; bases outside the gene matches: 5. The CDR3 sequence is 16 residues long. The CDR3 protein is CASSSGSGNSYNEQFF. Here the CDR3 DNA reads TGTGCCAGCAGCTCTGGTAGCGGGAACTCCTACAATGAGCAGTTCTTC.

Details on this clonotype: This probably arose from a read error, given a far larger clone one base away. The chain couples TRBV6-1 to TRBJ2-2; 7 nucleotides line up with TRBD1. J lost 2 bases, V lost 8 bases, and 14 bases had no gene match. The CDR3 totals 17 residues. Germline V gene sequence: CDR1 MNHNS, CDR2 SASEGT. The CDR3 loop is CASHFRPGQLNTGELFF. CDR3 nucleotide sequence: TGTGCCAGCCATTTCAGGCCGGGACAGCTTAACACCGGGGAGCTGTTTTTT.

This clonotype was found many times. The V gene is TRBV20-1, the J gene TRBJ2-7; D may match TRBD1 or TRBD2 (5 bases each). CDR1 DFQATT and CDR2 SNEGSKA come from the germline V gene (reference sequence). Trimming left V 1 base short and J 5 bases short, with 18 bases between. This CDR3 region has 15 residues. As DNA, the CDR3 is TGCAGTGCTAGAGGAGCTCCAGGGAGCCAAGACGAGCAGTACTTC. Encoded protein: CSARGAPGSQDEQYF.

Regarding this clonotype: A single base separates this from a much larger clone, so it may be a read error. The V and J genes are TRBV12-5 and TRBJ2-2; D remains unclear. The length of the CDR3 is 12 residues. Germline CDR1 and CDR2: LGHNT and FRNRAP. Trimming stripped 7 bases from V and 5 bases from J, with 8 bases between. The CDR3 here is CASEVGTGELFF. The CDR3 coding sequence is TGTGCTAGTGAGGTGGGAACCGGGGAGCTGTTTTTT.

This sequence joins TRBV5-1 and TRBJ2-5, with 10 bases matching TRBD1. The ends lost 4 bases at V and 5 bases at J; junction bases unmatched: 8. The CDR3 runs to 15 residues. Germline-derived CDR1 and CDR2 are SGHRS and YFSETQ. The CDR3 protein is CASSPGTGVLETQYF. The CDR3 DNA sequence: TGCGCCAGCAGCCCGGGGACAGGGGTTTTGGAGACCCAGTACTTC.